In its sample, the clone carrying this T cell receptor beta chain was seen a few times. This specimen belongs to a study of blood T cell repertoires in COVID-19. CDR3 size: 15 residues. Deletions cut 4 bases from V and 4 bases from J, with 15 bases between. Germline V gene lookup returns CDR1 KGHDR and CDR2 SFDVKD. This table comes from immunoSEQ multiplex PCR, and its TCRdb copy is limited to in-frame clones, with some not included. The sample includes 150,000 to 200,000 clones, roughly nine tenths seen only once; the top ten take roughly 7%. What was sequenced was peripheral blood. The receptor's source is a woman aged 80 or over in a cohort sampled during active or convalescent COVID-19. The V gene is TRBV24-1, the J gene TRBJ2-5; no reliable D call. CDR3 DNA: TGTGCCACCAGTGACCCAAAATCGGGTGGAGAGACCCAGTACTTC. This encodes CATSDPKSGGETQYF.